The 20 T cell receptor beta chains below were found in one sample sequenced in a study of T cell repertoires in cytomegalovirus infection. TCRdb re-analysed the reads in MiXCR, keeping a single row per CDR3 protein. There are 300,000 to 400,000 distinct CDR3 sequences in the sample; about a sixth occur only once, and 8.7% lies in the top ten. Sequencing was performed on PBMCs. These receptor sequences come from a human donor in good health (CMV status not recorded). Some clones in this sample may be carry-over from other donors' samples.

This chain connects TRBV7-9 to TRBJ2-5; D is possibly TRBD2 (6 bases). Germline loops: CDR1 SEHNR, CDR2 FQNEAQ (reference sequence). This CDR3 spans 12 amino acids. V lost 6 bases and J lost 4, with 9 bases in between. This chain's CDR3 is CASRGLGETQYF. In DNA, the CDR3 is TGTGCCAGCAGGGGACTTGGAGAGACCCAGTACTTC.

The chain is built from TRBV2 and TRBJ1-6; D uncertain. Per germline, CDR1 SNHLY and CDR2 FYNNEI. The CDR3 sequence is 14 residues long. V was clipped by 7 bases and J by 7 bases, with 14 bases between them. In nucleotides, the CDR3 is TGTGCCAGCACGGCGGCGGCAACAAATTCACCCCTCCACTTT. It is translated as CASTAAATNSPLHF.

This clonotype was counted ten times or more. CDR3 region: CASSNRGDTEAFF. CDR3 DNA sequence: TGTGCCAGCAGTAACAGGGGAGACACTGAAGCTTTCTTT. The chain joins TRBV12-3 or TRBV12-4 to TRBJ1-1, with 7 bases lining up with TRBD1. The CDR3 has 13 amino acids. Trimming cost V 5 bases and J 3 bases; bases outside gene matches: 3.

The rearrangement uses TRBV15 and TRBJ2-1; maybe TRBD2 (5 bases). The CDR3 contains 13 residues. Trimming left V 7 bases short and J 3 bases short, with 10 bases between. Germline values: CDR1 LNHNV, CDR2 YYDKDF (reference sequence). CDR3 in DNA: TGTGCCACCAAGGGTGGAGGCTACAATGAGCAGTTCTTC. As protein: CATKGGGYNEQFF. Full variable domain (remainder filled in from reference TRBV15 and TRBJ2-1): DAMVIQNPRYQVTQFGKPVTLSCSQTLNHNVMYWYQQKSSQAPKLLFHYYDKDFNNEADTPDNFQSRRPNTSFCFLDIRSPGLGDTAMYLCATKGGGYNEQFFGPGTRLTVL.

The chain couples TRBV27 to TRBJ2-5; 14 bases match TRBD2. Germline V gives CDR1 MNHEY, CDR2 SMNVEV (reference sequence). The junction had 5 bases not matched to a gene; V was cut back by 4 bases and J by 1 base. CDR3 length: 17 residues. The CDR3: CASSSDGLAGGQETQYF. The CDR3 region has the DNA TGTGCCAGCAGTTCTGATGGACTAGCGGGGGGCCAAGAGACCCAGTACTTC.

This clonotype has only a few counts. This chain joins TRBV12-3 or TRBV12-4 and TRBJ2-5; D tentatively fits TRBD1 or TRBD2 (5 bases each). Trimming took off 3 bases at V and 7 bases at J, with 6 bases between the two ends. This CDR3 comprises 11 residues. The CDR3 DNA reads TGTGCCAGCAGTTTCGGGGCGACCCAGTACTTC. It is translated as CASSFGATQYF.

This clonotype was recorded at least ten times. This sequence joins TRBV7-2 and TRBJ2-3; D is uncertain. Germline CDR1 reads SGHTA; CDR2 reads FQGNSA. Between the trimmed V and J ends, which lost 3 bases and 0 bases, there was a span of 10 bases. The CDR3 runs 15 residues. The CDR3 region has the DNA TGTGCCAGCAGCTTGTACTACTCTAGCACAGATACGCAGTATTTT. Translated, it gives CASSLYYSSTDTQYF.

This clonotype was detected a few times. The chain recombines TRBV18 with TRBJ1-1; D is perhaps TRBD1 (5 bases). V shed 3 bases and J shed 1 base, with 12 bases lying between them. Germline V gene lookup returns CDR1 KGHSH and CDR2 LQKENI. CDR3 size: 15 residues. CDR3 bases: TGTGCCAGCTCACCCGCTTTGGGGGGGAACACTGAAGCTTTCTTT. It yields the protein CASSPALGGNTEAFF.

This clonotype was recorded many times. This rearrangement joins TRBV7-2 to TRBJ1-1; 9 nucleotides line up with TRBD1. V shed 2 bases, J shed 3 bases, and the junction held 4 bases outside the gene matches. This CDR3 is built from 15 residues. The germline gives CDR1 SGHTA, CDR2 FQGNSA. The CDR3 nucleotides read TGTGCCAGCAGCTTAAGCGGACAGGGGCACACTGAAGCTTTCTTT. Amino acid sequence: CASSLSGQGHTEAFF.

This chain joins TRBV6-6 and TRBJ1-1, with D tentatively TRBD1 (5 bases). Trimming stripped 7 bases from V and 3 bases from J, with 15 bases between. Germline-derived CDR1 and CDR2 are MNHNY and SVGAGI (reference sequence). This CDR3 is built from 14 residues. This chain's CDR3 is CASKPGTLYTEAFF. Here the CDR3 DNA reads TGTGCCAGCAAACCCGGGACCCTCTACACTGAAGCTTTCTTT.

In this sample, this clonotype turned up many times. The chain recombines TRBV6-1 with TRBJ2-7; 9 nucleotides align to TRBD1. The CDR3 is made up of 13 amino acids. Germline V lookup: CDR1 MNHNS, CDR2 SASEGT. V lost 7 bases to trimming and J lost 4 bases; unmatched junction nucleotides: 5. CDR3 region: CASTDRGGYEQYF. Written as DNA, the CDR3 is TGTGCCAGCACAGACAGGGGGGGATACGAGCAGTACTTC.

In this sample, this clonotype turned up many times. CDR3 sequence (DNA): TGTGCCAGCAGTTCGCCGGCAGGGGATGGCTACACCTTC. It is translated as CASSSPAGDGYTF. The gene calls are TRBV12-3 or TRBV12-4 and TRBJ1-2; tentative D call: TRBD1 (6 bases). The CDR3 is 13 amino acids. Trimming stripped 4 bases from V and 6 bases from J, with 12 bases between.

The table lists this clonotype with a few counts. The chain combines TRBV24-1 with TRBJ2-1, with 9 bases fitting TRBD2. The germline V gene has CDR1 KGHDR and CDR2 SFDVKD. Trimming removed 3 bases from V and 2 bases from J; junction bases left unmatched: 4. This CDR3 spans 16 amino acids. In DNA, the CDR3 is TGTGCCACCAGTGATCCTGGGACTAGCACCTACAATGAGCAGTTCTTC. Its translation is CATSDPGTSTYNEQFF.

The gene calls are TRBV5-1 and TRBJ1-1; a possible D gene is TRBD1 (6 bases). V gave up 0 bases and J gave up 2 bases, with 11 bases separating them. The CDR3 length is 15 residues. Germline-derived CDR1 and CDR2 are SGHRS and YFSETQ. CDR3 coding DNA: TGCGCCAGCAGCTTGGGGGGGACACTAAACACTGAAGCTTTCTTT. Amino acid sequence: CASSLGGTLNTEAFF.

The CDR3 sequence is CASSSGLAGSSYEQYF. Written as DNA, the CDR3 is TGTGCCAGTAGTTCGGGACTAGCGGGAAGCTCCTACGAGCAGTACTTC. J is TRBJ2-7 and V is TRBV19, with 13 bases fitting TRBD2. The CDR3 totals 16 residues. Germline values: CDR1 LNHDA, CDR2 SQIVND (reference sequence). Losses at the gene ends were 5 bases for V and 0 bases for J; bases not matched to a gene: 4.

This clonotype was counted a few times. This sequence joins TRBV6-2 or TRBV6-3 and TRBJ2-7, with 7 bases lining up with TRBD2. The CDR3 is 14 residues long. Germline V gene sequence: CDR1 MNHEY, CDR2 SVGEGT. J was trimmed by 2 bases and V by 8 bases; bases with no gene match: 9. The CDR3 DNA is TGTGCCAGCCGCCAGAGGGGAGGGACCTACGAGCAGTACTTC. This translates into CASRQRGGTYEQYF.

This clonotype was seen more than once but under ten times. This rearrangement joins TRBV5-4 to TRBJ2-1, with 10 bases matching TRBD2. The germline V gene has CDR1 SGHNT and CDR2 YYREEE (reference sequence). This CDR3 is built from 17 residues. The junction had 14 bases not matched to a gene; V was cut back by 1 base and J by 10 bases. CDR3 bases: TGTGCCAGCAGCTTGCCCAAGCGGGGGGGCCTATTTGGGGAGCAGTTCTTC. Amino acid sequence: CASSLPKRGGLFGEQFF.

The V and J genes are TRBV3-1 and TRBJ1-2; D may be TRBD1 (5 bases). The CDR3 has 16 amino acids. V lost 0 bases and J 8 bases, leaving 19 bases between the germline ends. Germline assignment: CDR1 LGHDT and CDR2 YNNKEL (reference sequence). CDR3 nucleotide sequence: TGTGCCAGCAGCCAAGATGGGGGTTCGGGAGTGTGGGGCTACACCTTC. It translates to CASSQDGGSGVWGYTF.

Regarding this clonotype: The junction departs from germline at one end; a sequencing error may be responsible. The rearrangement uses TRBV7-6 and TRBJ2-1, with 10 bases fitting TRBD2. Germline V CDR1 and CDR2: SGHVS, FNYEAQ. The CDR3 totals 16 residues. CDR3 loop: CASSPNLAGVGNVQFF. CDR3 coding DNA: TGTGCCAGCAGCCCCAATCTAGCGGGAGTGGGAAATGTGCAGTTCTTC.

V gene TRBV12-3 or TRBV12-4 combines with J gene TRBJ1-1; 11 bases are shared with TRBD1. This CDR3 has 14 amino acids. The junction had 5 bases not matched to a gene; V was cut back by 4 bases and J by 7 bases. The CDR3 spells CASSSGQGACEAFF. The CDR3, as DNA: TGTGCCAGCAGTTCCGGACAGGGGGCTTGTGAAGCTTTCTTT.